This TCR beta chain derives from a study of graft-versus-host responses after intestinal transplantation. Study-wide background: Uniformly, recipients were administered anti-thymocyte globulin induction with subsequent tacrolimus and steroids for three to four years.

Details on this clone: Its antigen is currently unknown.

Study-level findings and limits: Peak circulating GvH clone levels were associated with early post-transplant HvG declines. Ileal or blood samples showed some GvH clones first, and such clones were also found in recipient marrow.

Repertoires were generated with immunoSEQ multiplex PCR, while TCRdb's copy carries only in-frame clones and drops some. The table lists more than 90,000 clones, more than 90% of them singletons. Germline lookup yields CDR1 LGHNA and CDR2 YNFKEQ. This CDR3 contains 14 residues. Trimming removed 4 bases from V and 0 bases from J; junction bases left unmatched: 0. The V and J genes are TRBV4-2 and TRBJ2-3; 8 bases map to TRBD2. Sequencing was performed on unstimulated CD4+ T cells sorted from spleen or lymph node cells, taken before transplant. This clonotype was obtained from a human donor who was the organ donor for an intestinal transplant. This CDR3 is CASSRTSSTDTQYF. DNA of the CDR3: TGTGCCAGCAGCCGGACTAGCAGCACAGATACGCAGTATTTT.